The clone carrying this TCR beta chain was counted a few times. Its antigen is as yet unknown. The sample is drawn from a study of CD8 T cells in ankylosing spondylitis. General study points: Ankylosing spondylitis blood appeared to carry a characteristic TCR beta motif of roughly 8 highly homologous variants.

In germline, CDR1 is MNHNY, CDR2 SVGAGI (reference sequence). This CDR3 spans 11 amino acids. V was pared by 5 bases and J by 8 bases, with 9 bases between. One entry per CDR3 protein results from TCRdb running MiXCR on the 5' RACE reads. This table holds 750,000 to 850,000 distinct CDR3 sequences, approximately 12% found once. The TCR sequence derives from a male donor with ankylosing spondylitis. This chain uses TRBV6-6 with TRBJ1-2; D is undetermined. Sequences were obtained from blood, either unsorted or a sorted T cell fraction (not recorded which). The CDR3 reads CASSPREGYTF. CDR3 coding DNA: TGTGCCAGCAGTCCACGTGAGGGCTACACCTTC.